A single sample is the source of the 20 T cell receptor beta chains below, sequenced in a study of blood T cell repertoires in COVID-19. Sequenced by immunoSEQ multiplex PCR; TCRdb stores in-frame clones only, minus some. The table records about 290,000 clones, 86% of them present only once. Sequencing was done on a sample of peripheral blood. Every receptor here comes from a woman in her 30s with active or convalescent COVID-19.

This clone has only one observation. V and J are TRBV5-1 and TRBJ2-5; D perhaps matches TRBD1 (6 bases). Trimming removed 0 bases at V and 4 bases at J, with 13 bases between. The germline V gene has CDR1 SGHRS and CDR2 YFSETQ. This CDR3 is 15 amino acids long. The CDR3 region has the DNA TGCGCCAGCAGCTTGGAGGCAGGGGTGGCAGAGACCCAGTACTTC. Its translation: CASSLEAGVAETQYF.

The chain is built from TRBV14 and TRBJ2-1; 7 bases map to TRBD2. The CDR3 extends over 15 amino acids. Trimming took 3 bases from V and 4 from J; bases not matched to a gene: 6. Germline CDR1 SGHDN, CDR2 FVKESK. The CDR3 here is CASSQSGALYNEQFF. The CDR3 coding sequence is TGTGCCAGCAGCCAGAGCGGGGCCCTGTACAATGAGCAGTTCTTC.

The chain couples TRBV19 to TRBJ2-7; tentative D call: TRBD1 (7 bases). The CDR3 is 15 residues long. Trimming removed 3 bases at V and 2 bases at J, with 14 bases between. In germline, CDR1 is LNHDA, CDR2 SQIVND (reference sequence). Written as DNA, the CDR3 is TGTGCCAGTAGTATCGAACAGGGGAGGCCCTACGAGCAGTACTTC. This encodes CASSIEQGRPYEQYF. The complete variable domain, with remaining parts taken from reference TRBV19 and TRBJ2-7, reads DGGITQSPKYLFRKEGQNVTLSCEQNLNHDAMYWYRQDPGQGLRLIYYSQIVNDFQKGDIAEGYSVSREKKESFPLTVTSAQKNPTAFYLCASSIEQGRPYEQYFGPGTRLTVT.

The rearrangement links TRBV6-6 to TRBJ1-5; TRBD1 matches at 7 bases. J gave up 0 bases and V 8 bases, and 4 bases lay outside the gene matches. The V gene's germline CDR1 is MNHNY and CDR2 SVGAGI (reference sequence). The CDR3 runs to 14 residues. The CDR3 loop is CASGDRDSNQPQHF. In DNA form, the CDR3 reads TGTGCCAGCGGCGACAGGGATAGCAATCAGCCCCAGCATTTT.

A note on this clone: The sample has other DNA sequences that encode this CDR3 too. DNA of the CDR3: TGCAGCGTTGAGGTCGGCGGGGCAGATACGCAGTATTTT. Residues: CSVEVGGADTQYF. V gene TRBV29-1 combines with J gene TRBJ2-3, with D perhaps TRBD2 (6 bases). The CDR3 sequence is 13 residues long. The germline gives CDR1 SQVTM, CDR2 ANQGSEA. Trimming took off 3 bases at V and 4 bases at J, with 11 bases between the two ends.

Notes on this clone: The same CDR3 can be traced to other DNA sequences in this sample. The chain joins TRBV7-3 to TRBJ1-2, with D possibly TRBD1 on 5 matching bases. The germline CDR1 and CDR2 sequences are SGHTA and FQGTGA. V was shortened by 4 bases and J by 8 bases, with 14 bases between the two germline ends. The CDR3 has 13 residues. For the CDR3, the DNA is TGTGCCAGCAGCTCGCAGGGCGTAAGCGGCTACACCTTC. Translating it yields CASSSQGVSGYTF.

The J gene is TRBJ2-2, the V gene TRBV7-8; D unresolved. This CDR3 contains 12 residues. Germline CDR1 is SGHVS and CDR2 is FQNEAQ. V was pared by 5 bases and J by 6 bases, with 7 bases between. CDR3 DNA sequence: TGTGCCAGCAGCCCCAGGTCCGGGGAGCTGTTTTTT. Amino acids: CASSPRSGELFF. Full variable domain (remainder filled in from reference TRBV7-8 and TRBJ2-2): GAGVSQSPRYKVAKRGQDVALRCDPISGHVSLFWYQQALGQGPEFLTYFQNEAQLDKSGLPSDRFFAERPEGSVSTLKIQRTQQEDSAVYLCASSPRSGELFFGEGSRLTVL.

The chain couples TRBV24-1 to TRBJ1-2; 7 bases match TRBD1. The CDR3 covers 13 residues. Per germline, CDR1 KGHDR and CDR2 SFDVKD. The V and J ends lost 4 bases and 5 bases, in that order; junction bases with no gene match: 3. The CDR3 nucleotides are TGTGCCACCAGTGACCCGACAGGGTATGGCTACACCTTC. Encoded protein: CATSDPTGYGYTF.

This chain uses TRBV20-1 with TRBJ2-5; 9 nucleotides align to TRBD2. This CDR3 comprises 16 residues. Losses at the gene ends were 3 bases for V and 4 bases for J; bases not matched to a gene: 12. CDR1 DFQATT and CDR2 SNEGSKA come from the germline V gene (reference sequence). CDR3 DNA sequence: TGCAGTGCTAGTCCCGCTAGCGGGACCTGGGGAGAGACCCAGTACTTC. This sequence encodes CSASPASGTWGETQYF.

V and J are TRBV7-9 and TRBJ1-3; a possible D gene is TRBD1 (6 bases). Germline V gives CDR1 SEHNR, CDR2 FQNEAQ (reference sequence). Deletions cut 5 bases from V and 3 bases from J, with 14 bases between. The CDR3 contains 15 residues. CDR3 sequence: CASSLAGANGNTIYF. CDR3 nucleotide sequence: TGTGCCAGCAGCCTGGCGGGGGCTAATGGAAACACCATATATTTT. The full variable domain, with the rest looked up from reference TRBV7-9 and TRBJ1-3, is DTGVSQNPRHKITKRGQNVTFRCDPISEHNRLYWYRQTLGQGPEFLTYFQNEAQLEKSRLLSDRFSAERPKGSFSTLEIQRTEQGDSAMYLCASSLAGANGNTIYFGEGSWLTVV.

DNA of the CDR3: TGCGCCAGCAGCTTGGTCTCCCTCCCCGGGGAGCTGTTTTTT. The encoded protein is CASSLVSLPGELFF. The V and J genes are TRBV5-1 and TRBJ2-2; D unresolved. The CDR3 runs 14 residues. V lost 0 bases and J lost 6, with 9 bases in between. Germline lookup yields CDR1 SGHRS and CDR2 YFSETQ.

The J gene is TRBJ2-1, the V gene TRBV11-3, with TRBD1 matching over 7 bases. The CDR3 length is 15 residues. The V gene end was trimmed by 5 bases and the J gene end by 7 bases; junction bases not matched to a gene: 11. Germline CDR1 is SGHNT and CDR2 is YENEEA. CDR3 region: CASSRGGPSGNEQFF. CDR3 in DNA: TGTGCCAGCAGCCGAGGGGGCCCCTCGGGGAATGAGCAGTTCTTC. The full variable domain, with the rest looked up from reference TRBV11-3 and TRBJ2-1, is EAGVVQSPRYKIIEKKQPVAFWCNPISGHNTLYWYLQNLGQGPELLIRYENEEAVDDSQLPKDRFSAERLKGVDSTLKIQPAELGDSAVYLCASSRGGPSGNEQFFGPGTRLTVL.

The chain uses TRBV27 and TRBJ1-1; D remains unclear. Between the trimmed V and J ends, which lost 6 bases and 7 bases, there was a span of 18 bases. The germline CDR1 and CDR2 sequences are MNHEY and SMNVEV (reference sequence). The CDR3 is 14 amino acids. CDR3 in DNA: TGTGCCAGCAGACCGGCCTTCCCAGCGGGTGAAGCTTTCTTT. Residues: CASRPAFPAGEAFF.

This chain uses TRBV7-9 with TRBJ2-1; 10 nucleotides agree with TRBD1. V shed 6 bases, J shed 15 bases, and the junction held 11 bases outside the gene matches. Germline V gene data show CDR1 as SEHNR and CDR2 as FQNEAQ (reference sequence). CDR3 length: 13 residues. CDR3 in DNA: TGTGCCAGCAGTTTCCCGGGACAGGGGATTCTGTTCTTC. As protein: CASSFPGQGILFF.

This sequence joins TRBV7-9 and TRBJ1-4; TRBD1 matches 8 bases. The trim removed 5 bases at V and 0 bases at J, leaving 5 bases unmatched. CDR1 is SEHNR and CDR2 is FQNEAQ in the germline V gene (reference sequence). The CDR3 runs to 16 residues. The CDR3, as DNA: TGTGCCAGCAGCAGACAGGGGACCGCAACTAATGAAAAACTGTTTTTT. This codes for CASSRQGTATNEKLFF. Filled out from reference TRBV7-9 and TRBJ1-4, the complete variable domain reads DTGVSQNPRHKITKRGQNVTFRCDPISEHNRLYWYRQTLGQGPEFLTYFQNEAQLEKSRLLSDRFSAERPKGSFSTLEIQRTEQGDSAMYLCASSRQGTATNEKLFFGSGTQLSVL.

The rearrangement joins TRBV6-2 or TRBV6-3 to TRBJ2-4; tentatively, D is TRBD2 (6 bases). This CDR3 has 14 amino acids. Trimming left V 0 bases short and J 6 bases short, with 9 bases between. The germline CDR1 and CDR2 sequences are MNHEY and SVGEGT. In DNA, the CDR3 is TGTGCCAGCAGTTACTCGGGGGGTCGAAACATTCAGTACTTC. This translates into CASSYSGGRNIQYF.

The V gene is TRBV4-3, the J gene TRBJ2-2; D is unresolved. This CDR3 is built from 13 residues. Between the trimmed V and J ends, which lost 3 bases and 9 bases, there was a span of 11 bases. Germline V lookup: CDR1 LGHNA, CDR2 YSLEER. CDR3 bases: TGCGCCAGCAGCCAGACACTCGGCCGGGAGCTGTTTTTT. The encoded protein is CASSQTLGRELFF.

CDR3 sequence: CASSMGGGTTDTQYF. The CDR3 region has the DNA TGTGCCAGTAGTATGGGAGGGGGAACCACAGATACGCAGTATTTT. The chain couples TRBV19 to TRBJ2-3; a weak D match, TRBD2 (7 bases). V was pared by 3 bases and J by 2 bases, with 12 bases between. The germline gives CDR1 LNHDA, CDR2 SQIVND (reference sequence). The CDR3 loop spans 15 amino acids.

The chain carries TRBV10-3 and TRBJ1-6; tentative D call: TRBD1 (5 bases). V was cut by 10 bases and J by 7 bases, with 17 bases left in between. The V gene's germline CDR1 is ENHRY and CDR2 SYGVKD. The CDR3 length is 14 residues. The CDR3: CANSPGLTNSPLHF. In DNA form, the CDR3 reads TGTGCCAACTCTCCGGGACTCACAAATTCACCCCTCCACTTT.

This clone occurred once. CDR3 protein: CASSPLTGFSGTGELFF. Here the CDR3 DNA reads TGTGCCAGCTCACCGCTGACAGGGTTTAGTGGCACCGGGGAGCTGTTTTTT. The chain joins TRBV18 to TRBJ2-2; 7 nucleotides match TRBD1. In germline, CDR1 is KGHSH, CDR2 LQKENI. The V segment lost 3 bases and the J segment 4 bases; nucleotides outside the gene matches: 11. The CDR3 is 17 residues long.